A selection of T cell receptor beta chains follows, all from one sample in a study of cytomegalovirus exposure and HLA in healthy donors. TCRdb's table, derived via immunoSEQ multiplex PCR, lists solely in-frame clones and lacks some. Among around 130,000 clones listed, approximately 80% were seen once. The sample consisted of PBMCs. These receptors were collected from a woman between 18 and 29 years old in good health and CMV-seropositive. Each CDR3 is given with its conserved first and last residue. A D gene is named only where the DNA matches it firmly. Rows give clone size only sometimes, using once, few, many, or a class for an expanded clone.

clone size	V gene	D gene	J gene	CDR3 DNA	CDR3 protein
.	TRBV2	TRBD2	TRBJ2-3	TGTGCCAGCAGTGAAGTAGCGGGGAACACAGATACGCAGTATTTT	CASSEVAGNTDTQYF
.	TRBV6-5	.	TRBJ1-1	TGTGCCAGCAGGACGGGGGGGTACACTGAAGCTTTCTTT	CASRTGGYTEAFF
.	TRBV27	.	TRBJ2-5	TGTGCCAGCAGTTTAGGGGCAGCCCTGGGGCAAGAGACCCAGTACTTC	CASSLGAALGQETQYF
once	TRBV5-6	.	TRBJ1-4	TGTGCCAGCAGCTTGCTACAGGGTACTGAAAAACTGTTTTTT	CASSLLQGTEKLFF
.	TRBV4-1	.	TRBJ1-6	TGCGCCAGCAGCCAGGTCAAGGGCGGGGAGTATAATTCACCCCTCCACTTT	CASSQVKGGEYNSPLHF
.	TRBV6-5	.	TRBJ2-7	TGTGCCAGCAGTTACTCAGTGGAGGGAAGTCGGTTCTTC	CASSYSVEGSRFF
.	TRBV5-1	TRBD2	TRBJ2-1	TGCGCCAGCAGCTGGAGCGGGGGGGCCTACAATGAGCAGTTCTTC	CASSWSGGAYNEQFF
few	TRBV5-1	TRBD2	TRBJ2-6	TGCGCCACTAGCCCGCTAGCGGGGGGCTCCAACTCTGGGGCCAACGTCCTGACTTTC	CATSPLAGGSNSGANVLTF
.	TRBV11-2	.	TRBJ2-7	TGTGCCAGCAGCTTATACCCAGGTCCCTACGAGCAGTACTTC	CASSLYPGPYEQYF
.	TRBV19	.	TRBJ2-7	TGTGCCAGTAGTCCCGGGGTTGAGCAGTACTTC	CASSPGVEQYF
.	TRBV19	TRBD1	TRBJ1-6	TGTGCCAGTAGTTACAGGGGTGATTCACCCCTCCACTTT	CASSYRGDSPLHF
once	TRBV7-3	TRBD2	TRBJ2-5	TGTGCCTGTCGGGGGGGGGAGACCCAGTACTTC	CACRGGETQYF
.	TRBV7-3	TRBD2	TRBJ2-2	TGTGCCAGCAGCCCCAAGGGGCGGGGGGGCCCCGCCGGGGAGCTGTTTTTT	CASSPKGRGGPAGELFF
once	TRBV10-1	TRBD1	TRBJ1-6	TGCGCCAGCAGTGAGGGGACAGGGTCTTCACCCCTCCACTTT	CASSEGTGSSPLHF
.	TRBV7-3	TRBD1	TRBJ2-3	TGTGCCAGCAGCTCGACAGGGGGCGCGGATACGCAGTATTTT	CASSSTGGADTQYF
.	TRBV7-2	.	TRBJ2-5	TGTGCCAGCAGCTTAAGTTGGTATAACGGGGAGACCCAGTACTTC	CASSLSWYNGETQYF
.	TRBV6-6	TRBD1	TRBJ2-7	TGTGCCAGCAGTTACGGGGGACAGAGCTACGAGCAGTACTTC	CASSYGGQSYEQYF
.	TRBV19	TRBD1	TRBJ1-2	TGTGCCAGTAGTACCGGGGGACAGGGGAGTTCTGGCTACACCTTC	CASSTGGQGSSGYTF
.	TRBV9	.	TRBJ2-3	TGTGCCAGCCGCGGCTACACAGATACGCAGTATTTT	CASRGYTDTQYF
.	TRBV11-3	.	TRBJ1-1	TGTGCCAGCAGCTTACGGGGGACGGCGACTGAAGCTTTCTTT	CASSLRGTATEAFF
.	TRBV7-2	.	TRBJ1-2	TGTGCCAGCAGCGCTGACAGCCGTAACTATGGCTACACTTTC	CASSADSRNYGYTF
.	TRBV28	.	TRBJ1-3	TGTGCCAGCAGTTCTAGCTCTGGAAACACCATATATTTT	CASSSSSGNTIYF
.	TRBV6-4	TRBD1	TRBJ2-6	TGTGCCAGCAGTGACGGAGGACAGGGCAGCTCTGGGGCCAACGTCCTGACTTTC	CASSDGGQGSSGANVLTF
.	TRBV11-3	.	TRBJ2-3	TGTGCCAGCAGCTTAGAGAGCGGTAGCACAGATACGCAGTATTTT	CASSLESGSTDTQYF
once	TRBV11-3	TRBD1	TRBJ1-4	TGTGCCAACTCGCTTGACAGGGGGCATGACGAAAAACTGTTTTTT	CANSLDRGHDEKLFF
few	TRBV6-1	TRBD1	TRBJ1-5	TGTGCCAGCAGTGAAGGGACAGGGCCCCAGCATTTT	CASSEGTGPQHF
.	TRBV7-6	TRBD2	TRBJ2-1	TGTGCCAGCAGCCTGATAGCGGGGGGGAACAATGAGCAGTTCTTC	CASSLIAGGNNEQFF
.	TRBV14	.	TRBJ1-5	TGTGCCAGCAGCCCCCCTGGAAAGGGGGCCCAGCATTTT	CASSPPGKGAQHF
few	TRBV19	.	TRBJ1-2	TGTGCCAGTAACAAAAGCGGGTATTTGAACTATGGCTACACCTTC	CASNKSGYLNYGYTF
.	TRBV6-5	TRBD2	TRBJ2-1	TGTGCCAGCAGTTACTCGGCGGGGGAGGTGAATGAGCAGTTCTTC	CASSYSAGEVNEQFF
few	TRBV5-1	TRBD1	TRBJ1-1	TGCGCCAGCAGCCCGGGACAGGGAATATCTGAAGCTTTCTTT	CASSPGQGISEAFF
.	TRBV28	TRBD2	TRBJ2-5	TGTGCCAGCAGTTTATTTGGGACTATCCAAGAGACCCAGTACTTC	CASSLFGTIQETQYF
.	TRBV6-5	.	TRBJ2-1	TGTGCCAGCGCCAGTTACAATGAGCAGTTCTTC	CASASYNEQFF
once	TRBV28	.	TRBJ1-2	TGTGCCAGCAGTCCATTACAGGCTACCTATGGCTACACCTTC	CASSPLQATYGYTF
.	TRBV5-1	.	TRBJ1-1	TGCGCCAGCCACCGCGGGGCGAACACTGAAGCTTTCTTT	CASHRGANTEAFF
.	TRBV28	.	TRBJ2-5	TGTGCCAGCAACTCGAGAGAGACCCAGTACTTC	CASNSRETQYF
.	TRBV7-9	.	TRBJ1-2	TGTGCCAGCAGCTTAGGATCGGGGGTCGGCTACACCTTC	CASSLGSGVGYTF
.	TRBV28	TRBD2	TRBJ2-1	TGTGCCAGCAGCCCTAGCGGGGTTTGGGATGAGCAGTTCTTC	CASSPSGVWDEQFF
.	TRBV5-1	TRBD2	TRBJ2-3	TGCGCCAGCAGCCCGTCGGGGCGGGGGGTTACAGATACGCAGTATTTT	CASSPSGRGVTDTQYF
.	TRBV6-5	.	TRBJ2-7	TGTGCCAGCGACGCGGGGAACGAGCAGTACTTC	CASDAGNEQYF
.	TRBV27	TRBD2	TRBJ2-1	TGTGCCAGCAGTTCTCTAGCGGGGGGGTCCTACAATGAGCAGTTCTTC	CASSSLAGGSYNEQFF
.	TRBV6-6	TRBD1	TRBJ2-2	TGTGCCAGCAGTTACTCGGGCAGGGGGCCTGTCGGGGAGCTGTTTTTT	CASSYSGRGPVGELFF
.	TRBV2	.	TRBJ2-7	TGTGCCAGCAGTGAGCGGAGAAGGGGCTACGAGCAGTACTTC	CASSERRRGYEQYF
.	TRBV6-5	TRBD1	TRBJ1-2	TGTGCCAGCAGTCGGGACAGGCAACACAGTGGCTACACCTTC	CASSRDRQHSGYTF
.	TRBV19	.	TRBJ1-5	TGTGCCACCCAATGGGCGTTAGGGGATAATCAGCCCCAGCATTTT	CATQWALGDNQPQHF
.	TRBV7-6	.	TRBJ1-1	TGTGCCAGCAGCTTAGCGTGGGGGGGGAAAGCTTTCTTT	CASSLAWGGKAFF